This TCR beta chain originates from a study of identical twins. Overall study findings and caveats: Abundant beta clonotypes from cord blood bore fewer insertions; memory repertoires lacked this pattern. Excess twin sharing in beta out-of-frame sequences was weaker.

The length of the CDR3 is 15 residues. Germline loops: CDR1 LGHDT, CDR2 YNNKEL (reference sequence). V shed 2 bases and J 6 bases; nucleotides not matched to a gene: 5. TCRdb recomputed calls from the 5' RACE reads with MiXCR, one row per CDR3 protein. The table lists 500,000 to 700,000 distinct CDR3 sequences, 7.1% of them singletons, with less than 2% in the top ten. As to this clonotype: Its antigen is unidentified.

The same data also went into a second study, on yellow fever vaccine responses in identical twins. That report adds: Reportedly, the T cell response mounted by twins to vaccine seemed partly convergent, partly personalized.

The chain employs TRBV3-1 and TRBJ2-1; 9 bases match TRBD1. Sequenced sample: PBMCs. The sequence came from a woman between 18 and 29 years old in good health. This chain's CDR3 is CASSQTGTGFNEQFF. The CDR3 nucleotides read TGTGCCAGCAGCCAAACCGGGACAGGGTTCAATGAGCAGTTCTTC.